What follows describes a single T cell receptor beta chain. This clonotype was seen a handful of times. The target of this receptor is not known. Base qualities were left out, and no much larger clone turns up one base away. This sample is drawn from a study of T cells in Graves' hyperthyroidism and ophthalmopathy (dated by TCRdb to about 2019). Notes on the research overall: Peripheral blood was sampled at the time of initial diagnosis, prior to any treatment. According to the paper, TCR Vbeta CDR3 sequencing was carried out on some 130 peripheral blood samples, which came from 40 to 45 ophthalmopathy, about 75 hyperthyroidism and about 17 progressor patients. In addition, the study compared T-cell repertoires in thyroid tissue and in blood from five to seven Graves' hyperthyroidism patients. To identify TCR V-J signatures that set the groups apart, the researchers used a discovery cohort of 100 patients, made up of around 40 with Graves' ophthalmopathy and about 59 with stable Graves' hyperthyroidism. The 95 to 100 discovery patients were randomly divided into training and test sets at a 7:3 ratio. Prospective prediction of ophthalmopathy was tested in an independent validation cohort consisting of roughly 19 hyperthyroidism patients and more than 15 patients who later progressed to ophthalmopathy. Once sampling was done, hyperthyroidism patients were given methimazole at a starting dose of 30 mg daily, whereas ophthalmopathy patients were given high-dose intravenous methylprednisolone. The research as a whole found: In validation, progression to ophthalmopathy was predicted by the model with nearly 71% sensitivity and under 85% specificity, a median of roughly 6 months before onset. A model built on a 13 V-J signature distinguished ophthalmopathy from stable hyperthyroidism, reaching around 88% sensitivity and 81.08% specificity in cross-validation and 80%/75% in testing. No statistical method was used to fix the sample size in advance, and group allocation was not hidden from the investigators. Most expanded thyroid clonotypes (frequency above 0.001) were also found in blood, which suggests that blood repertoires may mirror thyroid immune responses.

Moderately to severely active disease, a Clinical Activity Score of at least 3, a NOSPECS grade of at least 4, and a duration under 3 months were present in ophthalmopathy patients. The study excluded patients with uncontrolled infections, other autoimmune diseases, pregnancy or lactation. Diagnoses were based on clinical symptoms, serum thyroxine and TRAb, thyroid ultrasound and orbital computed tomography. PBMCs were isolated from more than 8 ml of fresh peripheral blood by Ficoll-Paque density gradient centrifugation. Total RNA was extracted with Trizol reagent, and quality was checked on an Agilent 2100 Bioanalyzer. Amplification of TCR beta CDR3 regions was carried out from RNA transcripts. For the first round of RT-PCR on the TCR CDR3, the HTBI primer set was used together with the Qiagen OneStep RT-PCR kit. Libraries were constructed in a second round of multiplex PCR, after which size selection and purification were carried out. The libraries were sequenced on an Illumina HiSeq2000 using paired-end 100 bp reads. Concerning the study's data processing: SOAPnuke was used to process the raw data, removing reads that contained adapters or uncalled bases, had a mean Phred below 15, or lacked an exact match to the constant primer or identifier. COPE v1.2.5 was used to merge high-quality paired reads, and clonotypes were defined as unique nucleotide sequences. Clonotypes were aligned to IMGT TRBV, TRBD and TRBJ reference segments using MiTCR v1.1. Only V-J combinations with frequency above 0.0001, covering roughly 99% of repertoires, were analysed. A TCS score was defined as the ratio between F50 (clonal expansion) and ExV (chaos), using BLOSUM62-based TCRdist between CDR3 peptides within each V-J. Welch's t-statistics and random forest reduced some 510 V-J features to fewer than 15, which were used in a naive Bayes classifier (R e1071). TCRdb applied fastp at Q25 and MiXCR to the public reads, then kept only in-frame beta chains. Each record represents a unique CDR3 protein, reported with the most common genes and DNA among its rows. The authors' filters were not applied to this entry. The sample table holds about half a million distinct CDR3 sequences, of which approximately 22% were seen once. The ten most abundant clones make up under 55% of the sample.

CDR1 LNHDA and CDR2 SQIVND were looked up in the germline V gene (reference sequence). From its cysteine to its phenylalanine, the CDR3 spans 14 amino acids. The retained sequence is limited to the CDR3, 42 bases, with the frame set at the first base. V lost 6 bases and J lost 0 bases; the stretch between them is 9 bases long. The clonotype comes from a woman between 70 and 85 years old with Graves' ophthalmopathy. The chain employs TRBV19 and TRBJ1-5; there is no confident call for the D gene. Specimen: blood. The DNA sequence is as follows: TGTGCCAGTAGCCTGACTTATAGCAATCAGCCCCAGCATTTT. The translation is CASSLTYSNQPQHF.